This T cell receptor (beta chain) was sequenced in a study of cytomegalovirus exposure and HLA in healthy donors. CDR1 is DFQATT and CDR2 is SNEGSKA in the germline V gene (reference sequence). CDR3 size: 11 residues. The V end was cut by 8 bases, the J end by 7 bases, with 14 bases between. PCR primers comprised 60 Vbeta and 13 Jbeta primers. Libraries were prepared by immunoSEQ multiplex PCR; TCRdb keeps only in-frame clonotypes and omits some of them. The sample has approximately 150,000 clones, approximately 71% seen once. The sequencing input was PBMCs. The receptor was derived from a man in his thirties or forties in good health and CMV-seropositive. V and J are TRBV20-1 and TRBJ1-2, with a possible D match to TRBD1 (5 bases). CDR3 in amino acids: CSTMRQGGYTF. As DNA, the CDR3 is TGCAGTACAATGCGGCAGGGTGGCTACACCTTC.